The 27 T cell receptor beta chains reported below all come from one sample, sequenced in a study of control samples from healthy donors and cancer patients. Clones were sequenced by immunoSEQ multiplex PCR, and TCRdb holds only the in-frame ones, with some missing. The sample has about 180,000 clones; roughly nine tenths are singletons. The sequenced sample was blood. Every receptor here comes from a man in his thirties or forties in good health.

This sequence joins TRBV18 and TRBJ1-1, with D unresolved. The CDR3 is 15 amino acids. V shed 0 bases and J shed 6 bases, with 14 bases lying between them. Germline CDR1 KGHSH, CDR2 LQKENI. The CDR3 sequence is CASSPPTVKGSEAFF. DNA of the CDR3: TGTGCCAGCTCACCACCTACGGTTAAGGGATCTGAAGCTTTCTTT.

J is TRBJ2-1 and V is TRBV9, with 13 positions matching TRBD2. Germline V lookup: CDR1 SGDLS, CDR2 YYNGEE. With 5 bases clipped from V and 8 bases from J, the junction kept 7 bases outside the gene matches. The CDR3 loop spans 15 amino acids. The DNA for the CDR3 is TGTGCCAGCAGTCCAACTAGCGGGAGGGGACATGAGCAGTTCTTC. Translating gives CASSPTSGRGHEQFF.

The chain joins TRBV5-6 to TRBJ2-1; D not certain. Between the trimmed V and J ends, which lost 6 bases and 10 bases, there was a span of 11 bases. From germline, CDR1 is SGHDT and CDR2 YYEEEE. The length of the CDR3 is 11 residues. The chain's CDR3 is CASNRRAEQFF. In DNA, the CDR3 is TGTGCCAGCAACCGTCGGGCGGAGCAGTTCTTC. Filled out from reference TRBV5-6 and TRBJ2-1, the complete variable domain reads DAGVTQSPTHLIKTRGQQVTLRCSPKSGHDTVSWYQQALGQGPQFIFQYYEEEERQRGNFPDRFSGHQFPNYSSELNVNALLLGDSALYLCASNRRAEQFFGPGTRLTVL.

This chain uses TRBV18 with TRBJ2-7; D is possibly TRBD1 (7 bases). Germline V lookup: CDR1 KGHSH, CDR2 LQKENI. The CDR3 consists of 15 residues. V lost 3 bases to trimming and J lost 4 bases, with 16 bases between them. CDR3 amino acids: CASSPSGGGGYEQYF. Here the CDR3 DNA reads TGTGCCAGCTCACCCTCTGGAGGGGGCGGGTACGAGCAGTACTTC.

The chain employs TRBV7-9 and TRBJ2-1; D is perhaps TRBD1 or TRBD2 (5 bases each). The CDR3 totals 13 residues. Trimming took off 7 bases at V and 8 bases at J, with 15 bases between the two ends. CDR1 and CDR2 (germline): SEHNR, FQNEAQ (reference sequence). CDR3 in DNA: TGTGCCAGCAACCTAGGGGCGGGCGATGAGCAGTTCTTC. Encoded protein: CASNLGAGDEQFF.

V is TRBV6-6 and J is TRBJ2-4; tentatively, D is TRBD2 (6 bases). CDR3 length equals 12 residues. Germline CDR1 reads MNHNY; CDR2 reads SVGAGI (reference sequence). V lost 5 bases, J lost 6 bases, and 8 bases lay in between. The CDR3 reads CASSGTSNIQYF. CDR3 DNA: TGTGCCAGCAGTGGGACTTCAAACATTCAGTACTTC.

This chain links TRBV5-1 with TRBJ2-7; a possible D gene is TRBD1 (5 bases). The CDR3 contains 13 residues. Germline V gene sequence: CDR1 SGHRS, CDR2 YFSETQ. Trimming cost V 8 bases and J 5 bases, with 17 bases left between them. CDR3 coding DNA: TGCGCCAGGCGCCATGGCAGGGTCCACGAGCAGTACTTC. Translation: CARRHGRVHEQYF.

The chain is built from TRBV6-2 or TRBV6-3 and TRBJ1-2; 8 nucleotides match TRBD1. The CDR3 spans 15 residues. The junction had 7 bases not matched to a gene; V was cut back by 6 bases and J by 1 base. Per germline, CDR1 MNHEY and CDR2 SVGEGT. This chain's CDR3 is CASSSDRGLNYGYTF. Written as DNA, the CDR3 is TGTGCCAGCAGCTCCGACAGGGGTCTTAACTATGGCTACACCTTC.

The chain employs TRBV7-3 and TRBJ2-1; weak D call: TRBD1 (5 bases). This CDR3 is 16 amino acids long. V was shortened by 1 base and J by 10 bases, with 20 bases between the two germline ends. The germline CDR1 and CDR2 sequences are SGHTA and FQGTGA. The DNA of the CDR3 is TGTGCCAGCAGCTTAAGGGGCTCCCGTCCCCCATTCGAGCAGTTCTTC. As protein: CASSLRGSRPPFEQFF.

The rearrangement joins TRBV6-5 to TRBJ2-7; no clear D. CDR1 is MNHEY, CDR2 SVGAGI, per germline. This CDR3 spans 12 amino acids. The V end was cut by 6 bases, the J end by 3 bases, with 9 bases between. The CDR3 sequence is CASRNRGYEQYF. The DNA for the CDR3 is TGTGCCAGCAGGAACCGCGGCTACGAGCAGTACTTC.

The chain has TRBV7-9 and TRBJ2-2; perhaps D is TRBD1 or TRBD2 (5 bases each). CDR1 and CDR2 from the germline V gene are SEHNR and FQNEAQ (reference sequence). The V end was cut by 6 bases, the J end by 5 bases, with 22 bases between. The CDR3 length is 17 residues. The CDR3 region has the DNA TGTGCCAGCAGGTTGCCTCTTGGACTGGGGCGGACCGGGGAGCTGTTTTTT. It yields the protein CASRLPLGLGRTGELFF.

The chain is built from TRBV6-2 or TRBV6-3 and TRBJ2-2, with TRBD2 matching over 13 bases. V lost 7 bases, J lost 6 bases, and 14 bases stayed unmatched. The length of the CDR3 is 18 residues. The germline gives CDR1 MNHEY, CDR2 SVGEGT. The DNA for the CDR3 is TGTGCCAGCACCCCCTGGACTAGCGGGAGAATACGGGCCGGGGAGCTGTTTTTT. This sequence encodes CASTPWTSGRIRAGELFF.

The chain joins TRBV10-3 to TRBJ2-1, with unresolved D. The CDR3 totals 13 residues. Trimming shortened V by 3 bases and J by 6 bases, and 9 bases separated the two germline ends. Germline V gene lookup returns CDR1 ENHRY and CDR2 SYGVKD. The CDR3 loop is CAISDSPPNEQFF. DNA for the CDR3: TGTGCCATCAGTGATTCCCCCCCCAATGAGCAGTTCTTC.

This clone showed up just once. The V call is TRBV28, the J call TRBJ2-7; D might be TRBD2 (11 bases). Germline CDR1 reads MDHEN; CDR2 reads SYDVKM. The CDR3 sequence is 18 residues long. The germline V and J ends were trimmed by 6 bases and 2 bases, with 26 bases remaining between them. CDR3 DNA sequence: TGTGCCAGCAGGGGGGCGGGACAGGGGACTAGCGGTGCCTACGAGCAGTACTTC. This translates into CASRGAGQGTSGAYEQYF.

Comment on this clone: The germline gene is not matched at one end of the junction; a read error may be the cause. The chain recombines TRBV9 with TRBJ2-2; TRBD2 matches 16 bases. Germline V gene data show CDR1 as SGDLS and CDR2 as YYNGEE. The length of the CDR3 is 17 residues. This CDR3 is CARSSGLAGGPSGELFF. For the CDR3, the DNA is TGTGCCCGCAGCTCGGGACTAGCGGGGGGGCCGTCCGGGGAGCTGTTTTTT. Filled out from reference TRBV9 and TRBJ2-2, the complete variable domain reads DSGVTQTPKHLITATGQRVTLRCSPRSGDLSVYWYQQSLDQGLQFLIQYYNGEERAKGNILERFSAQQFPDLHSELNLSSLELGDSALYFCARSSGLAGGPSGELFFGEGSRLTVL.

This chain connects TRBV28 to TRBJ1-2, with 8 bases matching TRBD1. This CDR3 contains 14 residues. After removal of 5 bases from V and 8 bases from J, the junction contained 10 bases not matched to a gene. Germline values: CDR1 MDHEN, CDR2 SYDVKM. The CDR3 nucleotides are TGTGCCAGCAGTCTCAGGGGGCGGGGGTTCGGCTACACCTTC. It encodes CASSLRGRGFGYTF.

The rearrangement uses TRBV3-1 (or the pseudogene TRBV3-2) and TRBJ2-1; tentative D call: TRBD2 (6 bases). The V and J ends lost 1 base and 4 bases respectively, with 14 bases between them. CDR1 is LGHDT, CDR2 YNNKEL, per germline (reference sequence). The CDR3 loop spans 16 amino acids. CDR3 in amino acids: CASSQVGAGKYNEQFF. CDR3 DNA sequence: TGTGCCAGCAGCCAAGTGGGAGCGGGCAAGTACAATGAGCAGTTCTTC.

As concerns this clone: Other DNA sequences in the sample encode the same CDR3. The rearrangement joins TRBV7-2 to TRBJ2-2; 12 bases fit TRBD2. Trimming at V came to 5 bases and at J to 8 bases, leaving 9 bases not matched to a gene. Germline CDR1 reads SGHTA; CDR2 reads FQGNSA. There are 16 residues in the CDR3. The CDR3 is CASSLRLAGVTGELFF. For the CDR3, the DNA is TGTGCCAGCAGCCTTAGACTAGCGGGAGTCACTGGGGAGCTGTTTTTT.

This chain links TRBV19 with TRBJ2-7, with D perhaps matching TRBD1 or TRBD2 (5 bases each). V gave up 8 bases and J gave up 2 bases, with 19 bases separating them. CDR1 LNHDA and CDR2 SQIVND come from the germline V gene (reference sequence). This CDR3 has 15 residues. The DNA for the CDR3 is TGTGCCAGTTCATCTAATCGGGGCCCCACCTACGAGCAGTACTTC. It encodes CASSSNRGPTYEQYF.

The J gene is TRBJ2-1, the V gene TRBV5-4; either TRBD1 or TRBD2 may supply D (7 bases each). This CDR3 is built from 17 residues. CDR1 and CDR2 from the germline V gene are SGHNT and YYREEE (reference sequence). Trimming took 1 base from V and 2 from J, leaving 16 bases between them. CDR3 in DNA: TGTGCCAGCAGCTTGTCCTCAGGGGGGGCGGCCTACAATGAGCAGTTCTTC. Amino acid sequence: CASSLSSGGAAYNEQFF.

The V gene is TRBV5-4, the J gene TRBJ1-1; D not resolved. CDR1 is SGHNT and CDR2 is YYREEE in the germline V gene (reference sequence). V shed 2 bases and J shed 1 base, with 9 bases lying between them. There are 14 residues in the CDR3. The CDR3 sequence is CASSLGRGNTEAFF. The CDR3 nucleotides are TGTGCCAGCAGCTTAGGACGGGGGAACACTGAAGCTTTCTTT.

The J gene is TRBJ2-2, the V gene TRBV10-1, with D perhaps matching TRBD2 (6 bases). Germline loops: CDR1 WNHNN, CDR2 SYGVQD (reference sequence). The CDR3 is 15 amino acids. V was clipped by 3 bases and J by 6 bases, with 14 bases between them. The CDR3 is CASSDGGTKAGELFF. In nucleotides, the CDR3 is TGCGCCAGCAGTGATGGAGGGACGAAAGCCGGGGAGCTGTTTTTT.

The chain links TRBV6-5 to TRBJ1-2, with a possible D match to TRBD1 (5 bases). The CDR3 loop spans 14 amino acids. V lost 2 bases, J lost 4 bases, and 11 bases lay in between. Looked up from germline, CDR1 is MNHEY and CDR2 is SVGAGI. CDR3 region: CASSYDGGGYGYTF. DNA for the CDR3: TGTGCCAGCAGTTACGATGGGGGAGGCTATGGCTACACCTTC.

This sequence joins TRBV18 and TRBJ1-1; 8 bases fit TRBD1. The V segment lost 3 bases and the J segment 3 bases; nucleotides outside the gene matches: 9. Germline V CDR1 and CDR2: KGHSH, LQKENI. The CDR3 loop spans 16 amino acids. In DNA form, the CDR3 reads TGTGCCAGCTCACCGCTGAAGGACAGGGCGTACACTGAAGCTTTCTTT. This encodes CASSPLKDRAYTEAFF.

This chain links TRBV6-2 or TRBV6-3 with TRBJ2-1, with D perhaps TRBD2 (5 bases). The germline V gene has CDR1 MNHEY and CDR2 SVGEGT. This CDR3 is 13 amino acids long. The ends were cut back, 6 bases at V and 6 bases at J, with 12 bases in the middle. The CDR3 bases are TGTGCCAGCAGCTATCTCGAGGGCAATGAGCAGTTCTTC. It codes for CASSYLEGNEQFF.

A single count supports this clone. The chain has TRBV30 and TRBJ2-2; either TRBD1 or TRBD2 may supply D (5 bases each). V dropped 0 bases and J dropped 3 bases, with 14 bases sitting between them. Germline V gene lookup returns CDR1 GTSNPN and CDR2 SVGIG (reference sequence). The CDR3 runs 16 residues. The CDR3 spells CAWSVAHVGDTGELFF. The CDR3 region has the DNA TGTGCCTGGAGTGTGGCCCATGTGGGGGACACCGGGGAGCTGTTTTTT.

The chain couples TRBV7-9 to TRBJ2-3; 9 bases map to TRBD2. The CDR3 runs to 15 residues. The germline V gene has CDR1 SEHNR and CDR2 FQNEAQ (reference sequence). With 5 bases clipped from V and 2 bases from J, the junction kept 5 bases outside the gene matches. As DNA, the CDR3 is TGTGCCAGCAGCCCTGGACTAGCGTACACAGATACGCAGTATTTT. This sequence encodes CASSPGLAYTDTQYF.